The next 31 T cell receptor beta chains were all read from a single sample in a study of response to subunit inactivated influenza vaccine. TCRdb itself ran the RT-PCR reads through MiXCR, one entry per CDR3 protein. The sample holds some 550,000 distinct CDR3 sequences, roughly 23% seen once. The data also belong to a second study, concerning T cells expressing NK-cell markers. According to that study: TCR beta cDNA was made by 5'RACE template switching with UMIs.

The sequencing used CD4+ T cells sorted from PBMCs, collected 11 to 12 days after vaccination. The receptors shown here come from a man in his forties or fifties who received an inactivated influenza vaccine.

The table lists this clonotype with a few counts. The V gene is TRBV7-6, the J gene TRBJ2-7; TRBD1 matches 9 bases. Losses at the gene ends were 5 bases for V and 5 bases for J; bases not matched to a gene: 7. Germline values: CDR1 SGHVS, CDR2 FNYEAQ. The CDR3 is 14 residues long. The CDR3 bases are TGTGCCAGCAGCGCAAGGACAGGGGCACACGAGCAGTACTTC. This gives the protein CASSARTGAHEQYF.

The V and J genes are TRBV3-1 and TRBJ2-5, with D unresolved. V was trimmed by 1 base and J by 3 bases, leaving 18 bases between them. In germline, CDR1 is LGHDT, CDR2 YNNKEL (reference sequence). CDR3 length: 17 amino acids. The CDR3, as DNA: TGTGCCAGCAGCCAAGTTCGGCTTTCCACACCAAAAGAGACCCAGTACTTC. It translates to CASSQVRLSTPKETQYF.

A few counts support this clonotype. The V and J genes are TRBV11-2 and TRBJ2-5; possibly TRBD2 for D (5 bases). Germline CDR1 and CDR2: SGHAT and FQNNGV. V lost 3 bases and J lost 4, with 18 bases in between. The CDR3 runs 16 residues. The DNA of the CDR3 is TGTGCCAGCAGCTTGATGAGGGAGCCCCGGGGAGAGACCCAGTACTTC. Amino acids: CASSLMREPRGETQYF.

The chain combines TRBV19 with TRBJ2-2; D not certain. This CDR3 has 14 amino acids. V lost 5 bases, J lost 5 bases, and 12 bases lay in between. The V gene's germline CDR1 is LNHDA and CDR2 SQIVND (reference sequence). The CDR3 region has the DNA TGTGCCAGTAGTGTGGCCCCTCAAACCGGGGAGCTGTTTTTT. It is translated as CASSVAPQTGELFF.

This clonotype has only one observation. The chain joins TRBV11-2 to TRBJ2-5, with 8 positions matching TRBD2. Germline-derived CDR1 and CDR2 are SGHAT and FQNNGV. This CDR3 region has 16 residues. With V trimmed by 5 bases and J by 1 base, 9 bases remained unmatched. This CDR3 is CASSNTAAGGQETQYF. The DNA for the CDR3 is TGTGCCAGCAGCAATACCGCCGCGGGGGGCCAAGAGACCCAGTACTTC.

This clonotype was recorded a few times. This chain links TRBV18 with TRBJ2-2; weak D call: TRBD2 (5 bases). The germline gives CDR1 KGHSH, CDR2 LQKENI. The CDR3 is 14 amino acids. Deletions cut 5 bases from V and 2 bases from J, with 9 bases between. CDR3 DNA: TGTGCCAGCTCATCCAGACTAAACACCGGGGAGCTGTTTTTT. Its protein is CASSSRLNTGELFF.

V is TRBV3-1 and J is TRBJ2-7; 8 nucleotides line up with TRBD2. With 1 base clipped from V and 3 bases from J, the junction kept 2 bases outside the gene matches. This CDR3 is built from 14 residues. The germline gives CDR1 LGHDT, CDR2 YNNKEL (reference sequence). The chain's CDR3 is CASSQGLARYEQYF. The CDR3 nucleotides read TGTGCCAGCAGCCAAGGACTAGCGCGCTACGAGCAGTACTTC.

CDR3 bases: TGTGCCCTTGACGTCGGCCACACCGGGGAGCTGTTTTTT. This gives the protein CALDVGHTGELFF. The genes are TRBV7-9 and TRBJ2-2; no definite D call. V was shortened by 11 bases and J by 3 bases, with 13 bases between the two germline ends. The CDR3 is 13 residues long. CDR1 is SEHNR and CDR2 is FQNEAQ in the germline V gene (reference sequence).

This clonotype was counted a few times. The chain links TRBV29-1 to TRBJ2-7; a possible D gene is TRBD1 (5 bases). CDR3 size: 13 residues. Germline CDR1 and CDR2: SQVTM and ANQGSEA. V lost 2 bases and J 3 bases, leaving 11 bases between the germline ends. CDR3 sequence: CSVETNRGYEQYF. The CDR3 DNA sequence: TGCAGCGTTGAAACGAATAGGGGCTACGAGCAGTACTTC.

The chain employs TRBV28 and TRBJ2-1, with D possibly being TRBD2 (6 bases). V lost 5 bases, J lost 9 bases, and 20 bases lay in between. The CDR3 runs 15 residues. Germline CDR1 reads MDHEN; CDR2 reads SYDVKM. The DNA for the CDR3 is TGTGCCAGCAGTCCGGGTAGCGGCGGCAGAGGTGAGCAGTTCTTC. Protein product: CASSPGSGGRGEQFF.

This clonotype was seen more than once but under ten times. The chain uses TRBV20-1 and TRBJ1-6; D is uncertain. The CDR3 runs 15 residues. Between the trimmed V and J ends, which lost 0 bases and 7 bases, there was a span of 13 bases. Germline V gene data show CDR1 as DFQATT and CDR2 as SNEGSKA (reference sequence). The CDR3 nucleotides read TGCAGTGCTAGAGATGCGGGAAAAACCAATTCACCCCTCCACTTT. It translates to CSARDAGKTNSPLHF.

This chain links TRBV6-5 with TRBJ2-2; 8 bases fit TRBD1. There are 16 residues in the CDR3. From germline, CDR1 is MNHEY and CDR2 SVGAGI. V lost 4 bases and J lost 0; bases outside the gene matches: 4. The CDR3 sequence: CASSFDRGSNTGELFF. As DNA, the CDR3 is TGTGCCAGCAGTTTCGACAGGGGCTCGAACACCGGGGAGCTGTTTTTT.

The gene calls are TRBV6-1 and TRBJ2-1, with TRBD2 matching 8 bases. Germline-derived CDR1 and CDR2 are MNHNS and SASEGT. Germline trimming cut 6 bases from V and 0 bases from J; bases unmatched to any gene: 7. The CDR3 contains 16 residues. DNA for the CDR3: TGTGCCAGCAGACCCCAGCGGGAGAGCTCCTACAATGAGCAGTTCTTC. Translated: CASRPQRESSYNEQFF.

There are a few counts of this clonotype. The chain recombines TRBV5-1 with TRBJ2-6; D perhaps matches TRBD2 (6 bases). This CDR3 region has 17 residues. Trimming stripped 0 bases from V and 0 bases from J, with 10 bases between. Germline values: CDR1 SGHRS, CDR2 YFSETQ. CDR3 region: CASSLGGTSSGANVLTF. CDR3 sequence (DNA): TGCGCCAGCAGCTTGGGCGGGACGAGCTCTGGGGCCAACGTCCTGACTTTC.

The chain joins TRBV5-1 to TRBJ1-1; the D is unclear. The V gene's germline CDR1 is SGHRS and CDR2 YFSETQ. The V end lost 3 bases, the J end lost 4 bases, and 10 bases lay between the germline ends. The CDR3 extends over 13 amino acids. This chain's CDR3 is CASSSAGITEAFF. Written as DNA, the CDR3 is TGCGCCAGCAGCTCGGCGGGGATCACTGAAGCTTTCTTT.

V gene TRBV20-1 combines with J gene TRBJ2-3; a weak D match, TRBD2 (6 bases). The CDR3 runs to 15 residues. Trimming pared 6 bases from V and 4 bases from J, leaving 20 bases between. CDR1 DFQATT and CDR2 SNEGSKA come from the germline V gene (reference sequence). DNA of the CDR3: TGCAGTGCCCCCCCGGGCGGGGTCGGGGCAGATACGCAGTATTTT. This codes for CSAPPGGVGADTQYF.

There are many counts of this clonotype. V is TRBV14 and J is TRBJ2-7, with D perhaps given as TRBD1 or TRBD2 (5 bases each). This CDR3 spans 15 amino acids. The germline CDR1 and CDR2 sequences are SGHDN and FVKESK. V was pared by 3 bases and J by 3 bases, with 15 bases between. The CDR3 loop reads CASSQFGTALYEQYF. Written as DNA, the CDR3 is TGTGCCAGCAGCCAGTTTGGGACGGCCCTCTACGAGCAGTACTTC.

This clonotype was seen more than once but under ten times. The gene calls are TRBV6-5 and TRBJ2-7; D unresolved. The length of the CDR3 is 13 residues. Germline V gene data show CDR1 as MNHEY and CDR2 as SVGAGI. The V end lost 2 bases, the J end lost 6 bases, and 11 bases lay between the germline ends. The CDR3 loop reads CASSYGKRREQYF. In DNA, the CDR3 is TGTGCCAGCAGTTACGGCAAAAGGCGCGAGCAGTACTTC.

This rearrangement joins TRBV29-1 to TRBJ2-5; D is undetermined. The CDR3 has 8 amino acids. From germline, CDR1 is SQVTM and CDR2 ANQGSEA. CDR3 sequence reads: CKGETQYF. CDR3 bases: TGCAAAGGGGAGACCCAGTACTTC. The full variable domain, in which reference TRBV29-1 and TRBJ2-5 provide the parts outside the CDR3, is SAVISQKPSRDICQRGTSLTIQCQVDSQVTMMFWYRQQPGQSLTLIATANQGSEATYESGFVIDKFPISRPNLTFSTLTVSNMSPEDSSIYLCKGETQYFGPGTRLLVL.

The J gene is TRBJ1-1, the V gene TRBV3-1, with no clear D. The V gene's germline CDR1 is LGHDT and CDR2 YNNKEL (reference sequence). The germline V and J ends were trimmed by 1 base and 1 base, with 4 bases remaining between them. This CDR3 has 13 amino acids. CDR3 in amino acids: CASSQAKNTEAFF. In nucleotides, the CDR3 is TGTGCCAGCAGCCAAGCCAAGAACACTGAAGCTTTCTTT. Drawing the rest from reference TRBV3-1 and TRBJ1-1, the complete variable domain is DTAVSQTPKYLVTQMGNDKSIKCEQNLGHDTMYWYKQDSKKFLKIMFSYNNKELIINETVPNRFSPKSPDKAHLNLHINSLELGDSAVYFCASSQAKNTEAFFGQGTRLTVV.

The V call is TRBV7-8, the J call TRBJ1-3, with D hard to call. V was trimmed by 5 bases and J by 8 bases, leaving 19 bases between them. The length of the CDR3 is 15 residues. Germline CDR1 SGHVS, CDR2 FQNEAQ. In nucleotides, the CDR3 is TGTGCCAGCAGCCTCCTTGGTGGCGGGGTCGACACCATATATTTT. Encoded protein: CASSLLGGGVDTIYF.

This clonotype was counted only a few times. This sequence joins TRBV12-3 or TRBV12-4 and TRBJ1-5, with D possibly matching TRBD1 (6 bases). The V gene lost 3 bases and the J gene lost 0 bases, with 12 bases spanning the gap. The CDR3 contains 16 residues. CDR3 sequence reads: CASSLGQGYSNQPQHF. In nucleotides, the CDR3 is TGTGCCAGCAGTTTGGGGCAGGGGTATAGCAATCAGCCCCAGCATTTT.

This clonotype was observed once. The genes are TRBV7-2 and TRBJ2-3; D possibly uses TRBD1 or TRBD2 (6 bases each). CDR1 and CDR2 (germline): SGHTA, FQGNSA. V lost 8 bases and J lost 6, with 15 bases in between. The CDR3 runs 13 residues. CDR3 DNA: TGTGCCAGCGGGGGGCTAGCGCAGGATACGCAGTATTTT. Its protein is CASGGLAQDTQYF.

The rearrangement uses TRBV29-1 and TRBJ2-5, with 7 bases that match TRBD1. CDR3 length: 12 amino acids. V shed 3 bases and J 5 bases; nucleotides not matched to a gene: 3. CDR1 and CDR2 (germline): SQVTM, ANQGSEA. The CDR3 here is CSVDRGLETQYF. The CDR3 region has the DNA TGCAGCGTTGACAGGGGGTTGGAGACCCAGTACTTC.

The chain has TRBV29-1 and TRBJ2-3, with a weak D call TRBD1 (5 bases). The CDR3 is made up of 16 amino acids. Trimming took off 7 bases at V and 1 base at J, with 21 bases between the two ends. The germline CDR1 and CDR2 sequences are SQVTM and ANQGSEA. As DNA, the CDR3 is TGCAGCGCGGCCAATATTAAGGGGAATGGCACAGATACGCAGTATTTT. This encodes CSAANIKGNGTDTQYF.

This clonotype was observed a handful of times. The chain is built from TRBV29-1 and TRBJ2-5; D remains ambiguous. Germline V gives CDR1 SQVTM, CDR2 ANQGSEA. The V gene lost 8 bases and the J gene lost 7 bases, with 14 bases spanning the gap. The CDR3 covers 11 residues. Here the CDR3 DNA reads TGCAGCACCCGGGTTTCGGGGACCCAGTACTTC. Translated: CSTRVSGTQYF.

In its sample, this clonotype was seen many times. The chain has TRBV5-1 and TRBJ1-4; no clear D. In germline, CDR1 is SGHRS, CDR2 YFSETQ. This CDR3 is built from 14 residues. Trimming stripped 4 bases from V and 0 bases from J, with 7 bases between. CDR3 sequence: CASSLTSTNEKLFF. In nucleotides, the CDR3 is TGCGCCAGCAGCCTGACATCAACTAATGAAAAACTGTTTTTT. Looking up the rest from reference TRBV5-1 and TRBJ1-4 gives the full variable domain: KAGVTQTPRYLIKTRGQQVTLSCSPISGHRSVSWYQQTPGQGLQFLFEYFSETQRNKGNFPGRFSGRQFSNSRSEMNVSTLELGDSALYLCASSLTSTNEKLFFGSGTQLSVL.

This clonotype was counted many times. The rearrangement uses TRBV28 and TRBJ2-7; tentative D call: TRBD1 (5 bases). In germline, CDR1 is MDHEN, CDR2 SYDVKM. CDR3 length: 15 residues. With 5 bases removed from V and 3 bases from J, the gap between germline ends came to 17 bases. This CDR3 reads CASSPLLTGDYEQYF. CDR3 DNA: TGTGCCAGCAGTCCCCTGCTCACAGGCGACTACGAGCAGTACTTC.

The chain joins TRBV2 to TRBJ2-2, with D hard to call. CDR1 and CDR2 (germline): SNHLY, FYNNEI. V was clipped by 3 bases and J by 0 bases, with 5 bases between them. This CDR3 spans 14 amino acids. CDR3 sequence: CASSDITNTGELFF. The CDR3 DNA sequence: TGTGCCAGCAGTGACATTACGAACACCGGGGAGCTGTTTTTT.

This clonotype was seen a few times. The CDR3 here is CASSPRRSPVNYGYTF. DNA for the CDR3: TGTGCCAGCAGCCCCCGACGCTCCCCCGTCAACTATGGCTACACCTTC. V is TRBV12-3 or TRBV12-4 and J is TRBJ1-2; the D is unclear. V was shortened by 6 bases and J by 2 bases, with 19 bases between the two germline ends. This CDR3 comprises 16 residues.

This sequence joins TRBV27 and TRBJ1-1; D is possibly TRBD1 (5 bases). Trimming shortened V by 5 bases and J by 5 bases, and 12 bases separated the two germline ends. CDR1 is MNHEY and CDR2 is SMNVEV in the germline V gene (reference sequence). This CDR3 comprises 13 residues. The CDR3 reads CASSGGARTEAFF. CDR3 nucleotides: TGTGCCAGCAGTGGCGGGGCGAGGACTGAAGCTTTCTTT.